The present entry profiles one T cell receptor (beta chain) with its context. Antigen specificity is unknown. The data derive from a study of shared clonotypes between healthy human individuals. Germline loops: CDR1 SGHNT, CDR2 YYREEE (reference sequence). Trimming stripped 1 base from V and 0 bases from J, with 10 bases between. The CDR3 loop spans 16 amino acids. Study-wide results and caveats: Naive CD4 clonotypes overlapped across a handful of donors at approximately 5.5%. Clonotype sharing across donors was expected to vary with sequencing depth.

Each PCR replicate from the sorted subsets contained roughly 210 ng DNA, which is 30,000 or so T cell genomes. Using immunoSEQ multiplex PCR, the repertoire was profiled, and TCRdb retains in-frame clones only, with some absent. Found here are approximately 1.5 million clones, 95% to 99% of them singletons; the top ten hold roughly 0.42%. The sequence was obtained from a man aged 30 to 45 in good health. The sample comprised naive CD4+ T cells sorted from blood. Subset specified: CD45RA+ positively selected. The chain links TRBV5-4 to TRBJ1-4, with a tentative D call TRBD1 (5 bases). For the CDR3, the DNA is TGTGCCAGCAGCTTGAGGGGCTCGGCAACTAATGAAAAACTGTTTTTT. The encoded protein is CASSLRGSATNEKLFF.